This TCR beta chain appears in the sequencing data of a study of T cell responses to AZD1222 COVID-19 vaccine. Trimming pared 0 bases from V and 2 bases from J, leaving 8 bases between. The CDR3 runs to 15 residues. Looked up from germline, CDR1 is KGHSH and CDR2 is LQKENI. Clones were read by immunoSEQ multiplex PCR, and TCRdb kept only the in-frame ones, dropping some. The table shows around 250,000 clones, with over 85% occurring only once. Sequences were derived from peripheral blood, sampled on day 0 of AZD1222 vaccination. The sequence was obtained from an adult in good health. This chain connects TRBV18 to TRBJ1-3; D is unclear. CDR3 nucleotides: TGTGCCAGCTCACCACCAGGATGGGCTGGAAACACCATATATTTT. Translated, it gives CASSPPGWAGNTIYF.